This T cell receptor beta chain was identified during a study of T cells in Graves' hyperthyroidism and ophthalmopathy. Study at large: Staff took peripheral blood when the initial diagnosis was made, before any treatment began. Broader study findings: A median 6.5 months before onset, the model predicted ophthalmopathy.

Researchers barred patients who had uncontrolled infection, other autoimmune disease, pregnancy or lactation. In making diagnoses, clinical symptoms, serum thyroxine and TRAb, thyroid ultrasound and orbital computed tomography were all used. Researchers amplified the TCR beta CDR3 regions from RNA transcripts. First-round RT-PCR with HTBI primers amplified the TCR CDR3 region. Via MiXCR, TCRdb re-called the multiplex PCR reads, giving one row per CDR3 protein. Of under 450,000 distinct CDR3 sequences listed, approximately 15% are singletons. The CDR3 runs 15 residues. Germline lookup yields CDR1 MDHEN and CDR2 SYDVKM. The ends lost 5 bases at V and 5 bases at J; junction bases unmatched: 8. As for this clonotype: Its antigen remains unidentified.

The genes are TRBV28 and TRBJ2-1, with 8 positions matching TRBD2. The sequenced material came from blood. This TCR derives from a woman younger than 35 with Graves' hyperthyroidism. CDR3 sequence (DNA): TGTGCCAGCAGTCCCAGCGGGAGCGTCGACAATGAGCAGTTCTTC. Its protein is CASSPSGSVDNEQFF. The complete variable domain, with remaining parts taken from reference TRBV28 and TRBJ2-1, reads DVKVTQSSRYLVKRTGEKVFLECVQDMDHENMFWYRQDPGLGLRLIYFSYDVKMKEKGDIPEGYSVSREKKERFSLILESASTNQTSMYLCASSPSGSVDNEQFFGPGTRLTVL.